A single sample gave rise to the 27 T cell receptor beta chains below, sequenced in a study of blood T cell repertoires in COVID-19. The table came from immunoSEQ multiplex PCR; TCRdb's copy has only in-frame clones and leaves some out. The sample carries roughly 150,000 clones, roughly four fifths recorded once. Sample: PBMCs or T cells enriched from blood (not recorded which). These receptors were collected from a man aged 45-60 years who had recovered from COVID-19.

The chain uses TRBV5-1 and TRBJ2-3; D is undetermined. Germline CDR1 and CDR2: SGHRS and YFSETQ. V lost 0 bases, J lost 4 bases, and 6 bases lay in between. This CDR3 spans 13 amino acids. In DNA, the CDR3 is TGCGCCAGCAGCTTGGGTGAGCCAGATACGCAGTATTTT. It codes for CASSLGEPDTQYF.

The sample holds one count of this clone. The V gene is TRBV2, the J gene TRBJ2-5; 8 positions match TRBD1. Germline CDR1 is SNHLY and CDR2 is FYNNEI. CDR3 size: 14 residues. Trimming at V came to 1 base and at J to 2 bases, leaving 0 bases not matched to a gene. CDR3 sequence: CASSEDRGQETQYF. CDR3 DNA: TGTGCCAGCAGTGAAGACAGGGGGCAAGAGACCCAGTACTTC.

The chain is built from TRBV7-9 and TRBJ1-4; 8 nucleotides agree with TRBD1. Germline V gene sequence: CDR1 SEHNR, CDR2 FQNEAQ (reference sequence). The junction had 4 bases not matched to a gene; V was cut back by 1 base and J by 6 bases. This CDR3 has 15 residues. CDR3 nucleotide sequence: TGTGCCAGCAGCTTAGTGGCAGGGGGCGATGAAAAACTGTTTTTT. It specifies CASSLVAGGDEKLFF.

This chain joins TRBV6-2 or TRBV6-3 and TRBJ2-5, with 9 bases lining up with TRBD1. V gave up 2 bases and J gave up 5 bases; unmatched junction bases: 9. Germline-derived CDR1 and CDR2 are MNHEY and SVGEGT. The CDR3 sequence is 16 residues long. The DNA for the CDR3 is TGTGCCAGCAGTTACCGGTCCGGGACAGGGATGGAGACCCAGTACTTC. Translation gives CASSYRSGTGMETQYF.

There are many counts of this clone. This chain links TRBV6-6 with TRBJ2-2; 9 bases map to TRBD2. The germline V gene has CDR1 MNHNY and CDR2 SVGAGI (reference sequence). The CDR3 runs 15 residues. Unmatched junction bases numbered 6, after V lost 4 bases and J lost 6 bases. The CDR3 reads CASSSAGGRSGELFF. The CDR3, as DNA: TGTGCCAGCAGTTCAGCGGGGGGCCGGTCCGGGGAGCTGTTTTTT.

The chain joins TRBV4-3 to TRBJ2-2, with TRBD2 as a possible D gene (6 bases). V dropped 1 base and J dropped 0 bases, with 6 bases sitting between them. CDR3 length: 15 residues. Germline V gene sequence: CDR1 LGHNA, CDR2 YSLEER. DNA of the CDR3: TGCGCCAGCAGCCAAGGGACTACGAACACCGGGGAGCTGTTTTTT. It is translated as CASSQGTTNTGELFF.

This clone was observed many times. V and J are TRBV27 and TRBJ2-7; 10 positions match TRBD1. Trimming took 6 bases from V and 2 from J; bases not matched to a gene: 7. The germline V gene has CDR1 MNHEY and CDR2 SMNVEV (reference sequence). The CDR3 contains 15 residues. The CDR3, as DNA: TGTGCCAGCAGCCGGGGGACAGGGGACGCCTACGAGCAGTACTTC. This translates into CASSRGTGDAYEQYF.

V usage is TRBV20-1 and J usage is TRBJ1-5, with 10 bases that match TRBD1. This CDR3 has 15 amino acids. The germline V gene encodes CDR1 DFQATT and CDR2 SNEGSKA (reference sequence). V gave up 3 bases and J gave up 1 base; unmatched junction bases: 3. Written as DNA, the CDR3 is TGCAGTGCTAGTCCGGACAGGGGGAGCAATCAGCCCCAGCATTTT. Residues: CSASPDRGSNQPQHF.

This clone was seen a single time. This rearrangement joins TRBV11-2 to TRBJ2-1; 13 bases align to TRBD2. The CDR3 consists of 16 residues. CDR1 is SGHAT, CDR2 FQNNGV, per germline. V was clipped by 5 bases and J by 6 bases; unmatched bases: 7. CDR3 protein: CASSRIGTSGVNEQFF. The CDR3 DNA is TGTGCCAGCAGCCGCATCGGGACTAGCGGGGTCAATGAGCAGTTCTTC.

The chain joins TRBV6-5 to TRBJ1-2; TRBD1 agrees at 7 bases. CDR3 length: 14 residues. The V and J ends lost 7 bases and 8 bases, in that order; junction bases with no gene match: 13. Germline V gene lookup returns CDR1 MNHEY and CDR2 SVGAGI. For the CDR3, the DNA is TGTGCCAGCAACCAAGACAGGGAGGTCGGCGGCTACACCTTC. Its translation: CASNQDREVGGYTF.

The chain carries TRBV6-1 and TRBJ1-4; a weak D match, TRBD1 (6 bases). V was pared by 2 bases and J by 2 bases, with 12 bases between. Germline V gene lookup returns CDR1 MNHNS and CDR2 SASEGT. The CDR3 has 16 residues. The CDR3 loop is CASSERGYPTNEKLFF. CDR3 in DNA: TGTGCCAGCAGTGAAAGGGGGTATCCTACTAATGAAAAACTGTTTTTT.

The V gene is TRBV7-9, the J gene TRBJ2-2, with a possible D match to TRBD2 (6 bases). V was trimmed by 5 bases and J by 5 bases, leaving 18 bases between them. Per germline, CDR1 SEHNR and CDR2 FQNEAQ (reference sequence). The CDR3 has 16 residues. In DNA form, the CDR3 reads TGTGCCAGCAGCCAGCAACTAGGAGGGGAAACCGGGGAGCTGTTTTTT. Protein sequence: CASSQQLGGETGELFF.

This chain uses TRBV27 with TRBJ1-3; D perhaps matches TRBD1 (6 bases). V was cut by 6 bases and J by 3 bases, with 12 bases left in between. Germline CDR1 is MNHEY and CDR2 is SMNVEV (reference sequence). This CDR3 has 14 amino acids. DNA of the CDR3: TGTGCCAGCAGAGGCAGGGGCGATGGAAACACCATATATTTT. Translation: CASRGRGDGNTIYF.

The gene calls are TRBV3-1 (or the pseudogene TRBV3-2) and TRBJ1-4, with TRBD1 as a possible D gene (6 bases). The V gene's germline CDR1 is LGHDT and CDR2 YNNKEL (reference sequence). The ends were cut back, 1 base at V and 8 bases at J, with 11 bases in the middle. The CDR3 extends over 14 amino acids. The DNA of the CDR3 is TGTGCCAGCAGCCAAGTCAGGGGTAGGGAAAAACTGTTTTTT. Translated: CASSQVRGREKLFF.

The rearrangement links TRBV3-1 (or the pseudogene TRBV3-2) to TRBJ1-4; 9 nucleotides agree with TRBD1. J was trimmed by 6 bases and V by 2 bases; bases with no gene match: 7. The CDR3 sequence is 16 residues long. The germline V gene encodes CDR1 LGHDT and CDR2 YNNKEL (reference sequence). CDR3 region: CASSQPSTGGYEKLFF. In DNA, the CDR3 is TGTGCCAGCAGCCAACCATCGACAGGGGGGTATGAAAAACTGTTTTTT.

The genes are TRBV5-4 and TRBJ2-3, with TRBD2 as a possible D gene (6 bases). Trimming left V 5 bases short and J 0 bases short, with 10 bases between. This CDR3 is 14 amino acids long. Germline V gene data show CDR1 as SGHNT and CDR2 as YYREEE (reference sequence). The CDR3 DNA is TGTGCCAGCAGGGGGGACTTTAGCACAGATACGCAGTATTTT. Translation: CASRGDFSTDTQYF.

This clone was observed a single time. The chain recombines TRBV30 with TRBJ1-1; TRBD1 agrees at 8 bases. The CDR3 is 17 amino acids. With 5 bases clipped from V and 0 bases from J, the junction kept 14 bases outside the gene matches. Germline V gene data show CDR1 as GTSNPN and CDR2 as SVGIG (reference sequence). This CDR3 reads CAWGLRRQGTMNTEAFF. The CDR3 bases are TGTGCCTGGGGCCTAAGGAGACAGGGGACCATGAACACTGAAGCTTTCTTT.

The chain combines TRBV5-6 with TRBJ1-2, with D perhaps TRBD1 (5 bases). The V gene's germline CDR1 is SGHDT and CDR2 YYEEEE. V was cut by 1 base and J by 6 bases, with 13 bases left in between. This CDR3 contains 14 residues. The CDR3 nucleotides read TGTGCCAGCAGCTTGTCTCCCGGGGGGAATGGCTACACCTTC. Protein sequence: CASSLSPGGNGYTF.

At least ten counts were recorded for this clone. The rearrangement links TRBV4-2 to TRBJ1-3, with TRBD1 matching 7 bases. V shed 4 bases, J shed 3 bases, and the junction held 6 bases outside the gene matches. The CDR3 has 15 amino acids. The V gene's germline CDR1 is LGHNA and CDR2 YNFKEQ. The CDR3 DNA reads TGTGCCAGCAGCCCTAGACAGGGTGATGGAAACACCATATATTTT. Its protein product is CASSPRQGDGNTIYF.

The CDR3 spells CASSSGTSGGPLDTQYF. CDR3 nucleotides: TGTGCCAGCAGCTCAGGGACTAGCGGGGGGCCGTTAGATACGCAGTATTTT. The chain joins TRBV5-4 to TRBJ2-3; 15 bases fit TRBD2. V shed 3 bases, J shed 5 bases, and the junction held 7 bases outside the gene matches. This CDR3 spans 17 amino acids. The germline CDR1 and CDR2 sequences are SGHNT and YYREEE (reference sequence).

The V gene is TRBV29-1, the J gene TRBJ1-1; D is undetermined. This CDR3 has 15 amino acids. Germline V CDR1 and CDR2: SQVTM, ANQGSEA. Trimming took 5 bases from V and 0 from J, leaving 16 bases between them. Here the CDR3 reads CSVNTIGGMNTEAFF. The CDR3 bases are TGCAGCGTTAACACGATAGGAGGCATGAACACTGAAGCTTTCTTT. The whole variable domain, remainder taken from reference TRBV29-1 and TRBJ1-1, is SAVISQKPSRDICQRGTSLTIQCQVDSQVTMMFWYRQQPGQSLTLIATANQGSEATYESGFVIDKFPISRPNLTFSTLTVSNMSPEDSSIYLCSVNTIGGMNTEAFFGQGTRLTVV.

The chain combines TRBV7-3 with TRBJ2-2, with TRBD1 matching over 8 bases. The CDR3 is 15 residues long. Trimming removed 6 bases from V and 3 bases from J; junction bases left unmatched: 6. CDR1 and CDR2 from the germline V gene are SGHTA and FQGTGA. The CDR3 DNA sequence: TGTGCCAGCAGACTGGACAGGGCGGACACCGGGGAGCTGTTTTTT. Its translation is CASRLDRADTGELFF.

The chain recombines TRBV13 with TRBJ2-1, with 13 bases fitting TRBD2. V was pared by 5 bases and J by 8 bases, with 12 bases of the junction left unmatched. Germline V lookup: CDR1 PRHDT, CDR2 FYEKMQ (reference sequence). The CDR3 loop spans 17 amino acids. The CDR3 DNA follows: TGTGCCAGCAGCGTAGCACGAGGACTAGCGGGGGACGATGAGCAGTTCTTC. It is translated as CASSVARGLAGDDEQFF.

This sequence joins TRBV27 and TRBJ1-3; 7 bases align to TRBD1. V shed 5 bases, J shed 0 bases, and the junction held 4 bases outside the gene matches. This CDR3 region has 15 residues. Germline V CDR1 and CDR2: MNHEY, SMNVEV (reference sequence). The CDR3 spells CASSRQGVSGNTIYF. In DNA, the CDR3 is TGTGCCAGCAGTCGACAGGGCGTCTCTGGAAACACCATATATTTT.

The chain recombines TRBV10-3 with TRBJ2-7; 10 positions agree with TRBD1. The length of the CDR3 is 15 residues. The germline gives CDR1 ENHRY, CDR2 SYGVKD. V was clipped by 3 bases and J by 2 bases; unmatched bases: 4. The CDR3 DNA follows: TGTGCCATCAGTGATGGACAGGGGGGACCCTACGAGCAGTACTTC. Translation gives CAISDGQGGPYEQYF.

This chain joins TRBV21-1 and TRBJ2-4; the table assigns TRBD2, which was not confirmed against the DNA. TRBV21-1 is a listed pseudogene. CDR3 size: 14 residues. CDR3 residues: CASSKILAKNIQYF. The CDR3 bases are TGTGCCAGCAGCAAAATACTAGCCAAAAACATTCAGTACTTC.

CDR3 residues: CASSLSQGPEAFF. DNA for the CDR3: TGTGCCAGCAGCTTATCTCAGGGGCCTGAAGCTTTCTTT. V usage is TRBV11-1 and J usage is TRBJ1-1; weak D call: TRBD1 (6 bases). Germline CDR1 SGHAT, CDR2 FQDESV (reference sequence). The CDR3 has 13 residues. Trimming stripped 2 bases from V and 6 bases from J, with 10 bases between.